This entry is about one TCR beta chain. This sample was taken from a study of CXCR3-negative and CXCR3-positive naive CD8 T cells. All TRB cDNA libraries came from 5' RACE performed with UMI labels. TCRdb re-called the 5' RACE reads and catalogs CDR3 proteins one per entry, DNA excluded. This repertoire includes around 140,000 distinct CDR3 sequences. This CDR3 has 15 residues. CDR1 is SSHAT and CDR2 is FNYEAQ in the germline V gene (reference sequence). Cells classed as naive CD8+ T cells were CD45RO-CCR7+CD27+CD95-. The source is a human donor in good health. Some clones in this sample may be carry-over from other donors' samples. The specimen was naive CXCR3- CD8+ T cells from blood. The subset: CD45RO-CCR7+CD27+CD95- naive CD8+ T cells lacking CXCR3 (TNR3-). The V gene is TRBV7-7, the J gene TRBJ2-1; TCRdb gives TRBD1 as the D gene, but with no DNA this cannot be confirmed. The CDR3 loop is CASSFSPGASDEQFF.